The 14 T cell receptor beta chains below come from one sample, sequenced in a study of T cell repertoires in cytomegalovirus infection. Each CDR3 protein gets one entry after TCRdb re-called the reads with MiXCR. In the table there are about 60,000 distinct CDR3 sequences, around 18% of which are singletons. No antigen is known for these receptors. The sequencing here drew on CD8+ T cells from cultured PBMCs, taken from culture after CMV antigen stimulation. These receptors all come from a human donor in good health (CMV status not recorded). Some clones in this sample may be carry-over from other donors' samples.

This chain links TRBV11-1 with TRBJ2-3; D is unclear. Germline loops: CDR1 SGHAT, CDR2 FQDESV (reference sequence). Trimming pared 11 bases from V and 0 bases from J, leaving 9 bases between. The CDR3 is 12 residues long. The CDR3 spells CADADSTDTQYF. Here the CDR3 DNA reads TGTGCCGATGCGGACAGCACAGATACGCAGTATTTT.

This clonotype was recorded many times. The chain has TRBV3-1 and TRBJ1-2, with D maybe TRBD1 (5 bases). V was cut by 4 bases and J by 3 bases, with 18 bases left in between. Germline-derived CDR1 and CDR2 are LGHDT and YNNKEL (reference sequence). This CDR3 spans 16 amino acids. In nucleotides, the CDR3 is TGTGCCAGCAGCCCCTATGGGGGTGAGAGTTACTATGGCTACACCTTC. Translated: CASSPYGGESYYGYTF.

To note about this clonotype: Germline and junction disagree at one end, which may indicate a read error. The chain recombines TRBV6-2 or TRBV6-3 with TRBJ2-7, with D perhaps TRBD2 (6 bases). The CDR3 is 11 residues long. The germline gives CDR1 MNHEY, CDR2 SVGEGT. CDR3: CDSGRGSEQYF. DNA of the CDR3: TGTGACAGCGGTCGGGGGTCCGAGCAGTACTTC.

This clonotype turned up a few times. The rearrangement links TRBV10-3 to TRBJ2-5; tentative D call: TRBD2 (6 bases). Germline-derived CDR1 and CDR2 are ENHRY and SYGVKD. This CDR3 spans 13 amino acids. Trimming took off 4 bases at V and 5 bases at J, with 11 bases between the two ends. The CDR3 loop reads CAISVSGEETQYF. The CDR3 DNA reads as TGTGCCATCAGTGTGTCGGGAGAGGAGACCCAGTACTTC.

CDR3 bases: TGTGCCAGTAGTATTGGACTAGCGGGGGCCGATGAGCAGTTCTTC. Amino acid sequence: CASSIGLAGADEQFF. V is TRBV19 and J is TRBJ2-1; 13 nucleotides align to TRBD2. This CDR3 is built from 15 residues. With V trimmed by 3 bases and J by 8 bases, 4 bases remained unmatched. CDR1 and CDR2 (germline): LNHDA, SQIVND (reference sequence).

The CDR3 DNA reads as TGCAGTGCTAGAGATACAGGGAATCCCTCTGGGGCCAACGTCCTGACTTTC. Protein: CSARDTGNPSGANVLTF. This chain connects TRBV20-1 to TRBJ2-6, with D possibly TRBD1 on 6 matching bases. Germline V gene lookup returns CDR1 DFQATT and CDR2 SNEGSKA (reference sequence). The V end was cut by 0 bases, the J end by 0 bases, with 12 bases between. CDR3 length: 17 residues.

This clonotype was counted only a few times. The chain carries TRBV6-2 or TRBV6-3 and TRBJ2-1; the match to TRBD2 covers 10 bases. Germline V gene data show CDR1 as MNHEY and CDR2 as SVGEGT. The CDR3 covers 14 residues. The J segment lost 4 bases and the V segment lost 8 bases, leaving 5 bases of the junction unmatched. The CDR3 DNA is TGTGCCAGCTGGGAGCGGGAGGGTTACAATGAGCAGTTCTTC. Its translation is CASWEREGYNEQFF.

Ten or more counts support this clonotype. The chain uses TRBV7-6 and TRBJ2-1; perhaps TRBD2 as D (6 bases). From germline, CDR1 is SGHVS and CDR2 FNYEAQ. This CDR3 is 13 amino acids long. Between the trimmed V and J ends, which lost 5 bases and 5 bases, there was a span of 10 bases. CDR3 sequence (DNA): TGTGCCAGCAGCCCCGGGGGAGACAATGAGCAGTTCTTC. Protein sequence: CASSPGGDNEQFF.

The gene calls are TRBV7-2 and TRBJ1-1, with D unresolved. From germline, CDR1 is SGHTA and CDR2 FQGNSA. The CDR3 covers 16 residues. Trimming cost V 2 bases and J 9 bases, with 22 bases left between them. The CDR3 DNA sequence: TGTGCCAGCAGCTTACGCCCCGACGGCCCTGTGTTGAAAGCTTTCTTT. Protein: CASSLRPDGPVLKAFF.

This sequence joins TRBV7-2 and TRBJ1-1; D not resolved. CDR1 is SGHTA and CDR2 is FQGNSA in the germline V gene. The CDR3 loop spans 14 amino acids. V was clipped by 3 bases and J by 0 bases, with 8 bases between them. CDR3 in amino acids: CASSLKKLNTEAFF. The CDR3 coding sequence is TGTGCCAGCAGCTTGAAGAAGTTGAACACTGAAGCTTTCTTT.

This clonotype has ten or more counts. The genes are TRBV4-1 and TRBJ2-3, with unresolved D. The CDR3 covers 13 residues. CDR1 and CDR2 (germline): MGHRA, YSYEKL. The V end lost 4 bases, the J end lost 3 bases, and 8 bases lay between the germline ends. In nucleotides, the CDR3 is TGCGCCAGCAGCCCCGTCGGGACAGATACGCAGTATTTT. It encodes CASSPVGTDTQYF.

This clonotype appeared a few times. The rearrangement joins TRBV7-8 to TRBJ2-7; D not certain. The V end was cut by 2 bases, the J end by 4 bases, with 21 bases between. CDR3 length: 17 amino acids. Germline V CDR1 and CDR2: SGHVS, FQNEAQ. Here the CDR3 DNA reads TGTGCCAGCAGCTTATCCCCGGGTGGCGAGGTTTGGTACGAGCAGTACTTC. It codes for CASSLSPGGEVWYEQYF. Full variable domain (outside the CDR3, taken from reference TRBV7-8 and TRBJ2-7): GAGVSQSPRYKVAKRGQDVALRCDPISGHVSLFWYQQALGQGPEFLTYFQNEAQLDKSGLPSDRFFAERPEGSVSTLKIQRTQQEDSAVYLCASSLSPGGEVWYEQYFGPGTRLTVT.

V usage is TRBV20-1 and J usage is TRBJ2-7; D may match TRBD1 or TRBD2 (6 bases each). V gave up 0 bases and J gave up 4 bases, with 13 bases separating them. Germline CDR1 reads DFQATT; CDR2 reads SNEGSKA (reference sequence). The CDR3 length is 14 residues. In DNA form, the CDR3 reads TGCAGTGCTAGAGATGGGGGGACACAATACGAGCAGTACTTC. Encoded protein: CSARDGGTQYEQYF.

This chain uses TRBV6-6 with TRBJ1-2, with D hard to call. Between the trimmed V and J ends, which lost 2 bases and 7 bases, there was a span of 11 bases. Per germline, CDR1 MNHNY and CDR2 SVGAGI (reference sequence). There are 13 residues in the CDR3. The CDR3 DNA sequence: TGTGCCAGCAGTTACCGGGAGGGAGGTGGCTACACCTTC. Amino acid sequence: CASSYREGGGYTF.